A single sample gave rise to the 27 T cell receptor beta chains below, sequenced in a study of blood T cell repertoires in COVID-19. Repertoires were generated with immunoSEQ multiplex PCR, while TCRdb's copy carries only in-frame clones and drops some. This sample has roughly 140,000 clones, with about 84% found just once. The sequenced material came from peripheral blood. Receptor source: an elderly woman in a cohort sampled during active or convalescent COVID-19.

The chain has TRBV5-1 and TRBJ2-6; 9 nucleotides agree with TRBD1. The CDR3 consists of 18 residues. Germline trimming cut 4 bases from V and 0 bases from J; bases unmatched to any gene: 8. CDR1 and CDR2 (germline): SGHRS, YFSETQ. CDR3 protein: CASSTGQGRISGANVLTF. The CDR3 DNA sequence: TGCGCCAGCAGCACGGGACAGGGAAGGATCTCTGGGGCCAACGTCCTGACTTTC.

V and J are TRBV7-9 and TRBJ1-1; D unresolved. Per germline, CDR1 SEHNR and CDR2 FQNEAQ (reference sequence). This CDR3 has 14 residues. Deletions cut 2 bases from V and 5 bases from J, with 12 bases between. DNA for the CDR3: TGTGCCAGCAGCTTATTTACAGCCGAGACTGAAGCTTTCTTT. It is translated as CASSLFTAETEAFF.

This chain connects TRBV7-2 to TRBJ2-7; 9 bases line up with TRBD2. The CDR3 extends over 15 amino acids. V shed 5 bases and J 3 bases; nucleotides not matched to a gene: 8. The germline V gene has CDR1 SGHTA and CDR2 FQGNSA. CDR3 in DNA: TGTGCCAGCAGCGGGAAACTAGCGGGCGGCTACGAGCAGTACGTC. Translating gives CASSGKLAGGYEQYV.

The rearrangement links TRBV6-5 to TRBJ2-7; 7 nucleotides match TRBD1. Trimming cost V 2 bases and J 6 bases; bases outside gene matches: 4. The CDR3 is made up of 13 amino acids. The germline V gene has CDR1 MNHEY and CDR2 SVGAGI. CDR3 nucleotides: TGTGCCAGCAGTTACGACAGGGTTCGCGAGCAGTACTTC. It specifies CASSYDRVREQYF.

The chain employs TRBV5-1 and TRBJ2-3; perhaps TRBD2 as D (5 bases). V was cut by 0 bases and J by 2 bases, with 7 bases left in between. The germline V gene encodes CDR1 SGHRS and CDR2 YFSETQ. The CDR3 contains 14 residues. In nucleotides, the CDR3 is TGCGCCAGCAGCTTGGCGGGGTACACAGATACGCAGTATTTT. It translates to CASSLAGYTDTQYF.

The chain is built from TRBV28 and TRBJ1-2; 8 bases align to TRBD1. This CDR3 is built from 16 residues. The V gene end was trimmed by 1 base and the J gene end by 2 bases; junction bases not matched to a gene: 6. Germline loops: CDR1 MDHEN, CDR2 SYDVKM. CDR3 DNA sequence: TGTGCCAGCAGTTTATTCGAGGGGACAGGAAACTATGGCTACACCTTC. It yields the protein CASSLFEGTGNYGYTF.

This clone came up a few times. CDR3: CASSSGVVSNQPQHF. The CDR3 DNA reads as TGTGCCAGCAGCTCCGGAGTAGTTAGCAATCAGCCCCAGCATTTT. J is TRBJ1-5 and V is TRBV7-9, with D unresolved. The CDR3 sequence is 15 residues long. Trimming stripped 4 bases from V and 0 bases from J, with 10 bases between. Germline CDR1 and CDR2: SEHNR and FQNEAQ (reference sequence).

The gene calls are TRBV21-1 and TRBJ2-2; the table calls TRBD2, which could not be checked here. TRBV21-1 represents a pseudogene. This CDR3 has 13 residues. In DNA, the CDR3 is TGTGCCAGCACGGTGGCCGGGGCCGGGGAGCTGTTTTTT. Its protein product is CASTVAGAGELFF.

The chain recombines TRBV7-8 with TRBJ1-2; 8 bases match TRBD1. The CDR3 is 16 amino acids. Per germline, CDR1 SGHVS and CDR2 FQNEAQ. V was pared by 5 bases and J by 5 bases, with 13 bases of the junction left unmatched. The CDR3 DNA is TGTGCCAGCAGCGTTGGCAGGGGGCAAGGGACGTATGGCTACACCTTC. Translation gives CASSVGRGQGTYGYTF.

The CDR3 DNA is TGTGCCAGCAGTCGGGACAGGGACGAGCAGTACTTC. Translated: CASSRDRDEQYF. The rearrangement uses TRBV11-3 and TRBJ2-7; 9 bases are a match to TRBD1. The CDR3 has 12 amino acids. CDR1 SGHNT and CDR2 YENEEA come from the germline V gene. Trimming took 6 bases from V and 5 from J; bases not matched to a gene: 2.

This chain joins TRBV2 and TRBJ2-1, with 8 nucleotides matching TRBD2. CDR3 length: 14 residues. Germline V gene lookup returns CDR1 SNHLY and CDR2 FYNNEI. J was trimmed by 4 bases and V by 6 bases; bases with no gene match: 5. Here the CDR3 reads CASRGVAGYNEQFF. Written as DNA, the CDR3 is TGTGCCAGCAGGGGGGTAGCGGGGTACAATGAGCAGTTCTTC.

This clone was observed a handful of times. J is TRBJ1-2 and V is TRBV3-1 (or the pseudogene TRBV3-2); TRBD1 is a possible D gene (6 bases). The CDR3 is 16 residues long. Germline-derived CDR1 and CDR2 are LGHDT and YNNKEL (reference sequence). V was pared by 4 bases and J by 3 bases, with 18 bases between. The CDR3 protein is CASSRYRDSTYYGYTF. DNA for the CDR3: TGTGCCAGCAGCCGATACAGGGATTCGACCTACTATGGCTACACCTTC.

As DNA, the CDR3 is TGTGCCAGCAGTTTAAGGAGAGGCCAGTTCTTC. Translating it yields CASSLRRGQFF. The chain is built from TRBV28 and TRBJ2-1; D not resolved. CDR3 length: 11 amino acids. Trimming pared 2 bases from V and 13 bases from J, leaving 9 bases between. Germline V gene sequence: CDR1 MDHEN, CDR2 SYDVKM. The full variable domain, completed using reference TRBV28 and TRBJ2-1, is DVKVTQSSRYLVKRTGEKVFLECVQDMDHENMFWYRQDPGLGLRLIYFSYDVKMKEKGDIPEGYSVSREKKERFSLILESASTNQTSMYLCASSLRRGQFFGPGTRLTVL.

Only a few counts were recorded for this clone. The rearrangement links TRBV7-6 to TRBJ2-7; the match to TRBD1 covers 7 bases. Germline V lookup: CDR1 SGHVS, CDR2 FNYEAQ. J gave up 1 base and V 6 bases, and 9 bases lay outside the gene matches. The CDR3 sequence is 15 residues long. The CDR3 sequence: CASSFRQGASYEQYF. The CDR3 nucleotides read TGTGCCAGCAGTTTCAGACAGGGTGCGTCCTACGAGCAGTACTTC.

The sample holds one count of this clone. This chain uses TRBV7-7 with TRBJ2-5; TRBD1 might be the D (6 bases). This CDR3 contains 12 residues. CDR1 is SSHAT and CDR2 is FNYEAQ in the germline V gene (reference sequence). Deletions cut 5 bases from V and 5 bases from J, with 9 bases between. CDR3 nucleotide sequence: TGTGCCAGCAGCCCTACAGGGGAGACCCAGTACTTC. It yields the protein CASSPTGETQYF.

CDR3 region: CAWRPGSGGQETQYF. DNA of the CDR3: TGTGCCTGGAGGCCGGGCAGCGGGGGTCAAGAGACCCAGTACTTC. The chain links TRBV30 to TRBJ2-5; 8 nucleotides align to TRBD2. The CDR3 has 15 amino acids. Germline values: CDR1 GTSNPN, CDR2 SVGIG (reference sequence). With 3 bases clipped from V and 2 bases from J, the junction kept 8 bases outside the gene matches. The complete variable domain, with remaining parts taken from reference TRBV30 and TRBJ2-5, reads SQTIHQWPATLVQPVGSPLSLECTVEGTSNPNLYWYRQAAGRGLQLLFYSVGIGQISSEVPQNLSASRPQDRQFILSSKKLLLSDSGFYLCAWRPGSGGQETQYFGPGTRLLVL.

This clone was recorded a few times. V gene TRBV19 combines with J gene TRBJ1-2; 7 bases match TRBD1. The CDR3 consists of 13 residues. Germline V lookup: CDR1 LNHDA, CDR2 SQIVND (reference sequence). V gave up 6 bases and J gave up 4 bases; unmatched junction bases: 5. The CDR3 loop reads CASSPTGAYGYTF. As DNA, the CDR3 is TGTGCCAGTAGCCCCACAGGGGCCTATGGCTACACCTTC.

The count of this clone is one. The CDR3 spells CASRAAGNSYNEQFF. The CDR3 DNA sequence: TGTGCCAGCAGGGCCGCAGGGAACTCCTACAATGAGCAGTTCTTC. The chain links TRBV6-6 to TRBJ2-1, with a tentative D call TRBD1 (5 bases). Germline lookup yields CDR1 MNHNY and CDR2 SVGAGI (reference sequence). Trimming stripped 6 bases from V and 0 bases from J, with 12 bases between. This CDR3 region has 15 residues.

The chain employs TRBV19 and TRBJ1-2; D ambiguous. The germline V and J ends were trimmed by 3 bases and 2 bases, with 13 bases remaining between them. This CDR3 has 15 residues. The germline V gene encodes CDR1 LNHDA and CDR2 SQIVND (reference sequence). The CDR3 here is CASSIRVEGNYGYTF. Written as DNA, the CDR3 is TGTGCCAGTAGTATTCGGGTCGAGGGAAACTATGGCTACACCTTC.

This clone was seen only once. The rearrangement joins TRBV10-3 to TRBJ1-1, with D tentatively TRBD1 (5 bases). The V and J ends lost 4 bases and 1 base respectively, with 7 bases between them. The CDR3 covers 13 residues. Germline V gene lookup returns CDR1 ENHRY and CDR2 SYGVKD. In DNA, the CDR3 is TGTGCCATCAGTGTTGGACAGAACACTGAAGCTTTCTTT. Protein product: CAISVGQNTEAFF.

The chain recombines TRBV2 with TRBJ1-2, with 7 positions matching TRBD1. Germline trimming cut 9 bases from V and 3 bases from J; bases unmatched to any gene: 10. This CDR3 has 14 amino acids. Looked up from germline, CDR1 is SNHLY and CDR2 is FYNNEI. The CDR3 coding sequence is TGTGCCAGTCAGTCTCCAGGGGGTGACTATGGCTACACCTTC. This translates into CASQSPGGDYGYTF.

The sample holds a few counts of this clone. This sequence joins TRBV19 and TRBJ1-2, with 7 nucleotides matching TRBD1. CDR1 LNHDA and CDR2 SQIVND come from the germline V gene (reference sequence). The CDR3 runs 15 residues. Trimming at V came to 5 bases and at J to 0 bases, leaving 6 bases not matched to a gene. DNA of the CDR3: TGTGCCAGTAGTCCCGGGACAGCAGCTAACTATGGCTACACCTTC. Translation gives CASSPGTAANYGYTF.

This clone was counted only a few times. The chain couples TRBV14 to TRBJ1-3; D uncertain. Germline values: CDR1 SGHDN, CDR2 FVKESK. The CDR3 has 16 residues. Trimming removed 4 bases from V and 0 bases from J, with 13 bases in between. The CDR3 loop is CASSPYLMSSGNTIYF. The CDR3 DNA sequence: TGTGCCAGCAGCCCCTACCTTATGAGCTCTGGAAACACCATATATTTT.

This clone has only a few counts. This sequence joins TRBV15 and TRBJ1-2; 7 nucleotides align to TRBD1. The germline V gene has CDR1 LNHNV and CDR2 YYDKDF (reference sequence). The ends lost 5 bases at V and 3 bases at J; junction bases unmatched: 12. This CDR3 comprises 16 residues. This CDR3 reads CATSPEGAAGYYGYTF. The CDR3, as DNA: TGTGCCACCAGCCCAGAGGGGGCGGCAGGCTACTATGGCTACACCTTC.

This chain connects TRBV19 to TRBJ1-1; D not certain. The V end was cut by 7 bases, the J end by 1 base, with 10 bases between. Germline values: CDR1 LNHDA, CDR2 SQIVND (reference sequence). The CDR3 runs 13 residues. The CDR3 nucleotides are TGTGCCAGTAACGGACGGGAGAACACTGAAGCTTTCTTT. Encoded protein: CASNGRENTEAFF.

The chain links TRBV5-1 to TRBJ2-3, with D maybe TRBD2 (6 bases). The germline CDR1 and CDR2 sequences are SGHRS and YFSETQ. V gave up 0 bases and J gave up 4 bases, with 15 bases separating them. This CDR3 has 16 residues. CDR3 in DNA: TGCGCCAGCAGCTTGGCCTTTAGCGGATGGTCAGATACGCAGTATTTT. The encoded protein is CASSLAFSGWSDTQYF.

V is TRBV9 and J is TRBJ1-2, with D perhaps TRBD1 (5 bases). The CDR3 loop spans 14 amino acids. The ends were cut back, 4 bases at V and 8 bases at J, with 18 bases in the middle. The germline CDR1 and CDR2 sequences are SGDLS and YYNGEE. This CDR3 reads CASSPLGQGGGYTF. Here the CDR3 DNA reads TGTGCCAGCAGCCCCCTTGGGCAGGGAGGGGGCTACACCTTC.